At least ten counts were recorded for the clone carrying this TCR beta chain. This entry comes from a study of molecular identifiers for immune sequencing clone quantification. TCRdb called the PCR reads again in MiXCR, with one record for every CDR3 protein. The sample carries about 300,000 distinct CDR3 sequences, about 22% recorded once. Germline V gene sequence: CDR1 SEHNR, CDR2 FQNEAQ (reference sequence). The germline V and J ends were trimmed by 7 bases and 0 bases, with 7 bases remaining between them. The CDR3 loop spans 13 amino acids. Sample: naive CD8+ T cells from blood, with Jurkat cell RNA spiked in. Stated subset: FACS-sorted CD8+CD4-CCR7+CD45RA+ naive T cells. The chain combines TRBV7-9 with TRBJ2-1; TRBD1 might be the D (5 bases). This TCR was sampled from a human donor in good health. Some libraries in this study had Jurkat cell RNA spiked in. The chain's CDR3 is CASMGPSYNEQFF. CDR3 nucleotide sequence: TGTGCCAGCATGGGGCCCTCCTACAATGAGCAGTTCTTC.